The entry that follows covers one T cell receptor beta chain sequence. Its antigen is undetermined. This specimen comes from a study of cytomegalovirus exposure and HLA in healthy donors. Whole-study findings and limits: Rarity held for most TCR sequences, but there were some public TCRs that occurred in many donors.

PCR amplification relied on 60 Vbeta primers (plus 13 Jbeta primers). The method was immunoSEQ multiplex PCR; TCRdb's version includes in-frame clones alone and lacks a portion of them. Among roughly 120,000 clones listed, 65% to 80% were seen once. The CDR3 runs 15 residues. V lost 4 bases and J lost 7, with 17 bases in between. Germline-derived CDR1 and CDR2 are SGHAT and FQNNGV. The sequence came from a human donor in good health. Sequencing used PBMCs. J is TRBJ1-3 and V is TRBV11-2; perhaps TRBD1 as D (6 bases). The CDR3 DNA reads TGTGCCAGCAGCTCCGGGCCGGAGCAGGGGAACACCATATATTTT. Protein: CASSSGPEQGNTIYF. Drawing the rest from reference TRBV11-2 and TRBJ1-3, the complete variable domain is EAGVAQSPRYKIIEKRQSVAFWCNPISGHATLYWYQQILGQGPKLLIQFQNNGVVDDSQLPKDRFSAERLKGVDSTLKIQPAKLEDSAVYLCASSSGPEQGNTIYFGEGSWLTVV.